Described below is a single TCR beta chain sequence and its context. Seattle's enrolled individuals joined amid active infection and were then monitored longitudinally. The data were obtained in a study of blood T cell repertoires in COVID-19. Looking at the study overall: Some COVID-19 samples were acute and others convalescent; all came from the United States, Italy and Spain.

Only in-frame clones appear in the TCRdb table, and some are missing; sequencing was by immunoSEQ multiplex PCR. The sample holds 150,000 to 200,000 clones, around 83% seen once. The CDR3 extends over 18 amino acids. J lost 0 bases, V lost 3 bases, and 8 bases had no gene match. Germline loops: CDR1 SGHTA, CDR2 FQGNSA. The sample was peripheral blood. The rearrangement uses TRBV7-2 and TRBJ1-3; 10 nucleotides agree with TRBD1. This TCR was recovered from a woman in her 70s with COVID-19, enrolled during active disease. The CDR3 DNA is TGTGCCAGCAGCTTGTCCGGGACAGGGGCAAGCTCTGGAAACACCATATATTTT. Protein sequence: CASSLSGTGASSGNTIYF.